This T cell receptor (beta chain) originates from a study of cytomegalovirus exposure and HLA in healthy donors. Study findings and constraints: A later analysis found common viral pathogens apparently linked to several of the most significant clusters. Accounts indicate the classifier identified cytomegalovirus status with strong specificity and sensitivity. Judged likely to be a sequencing artifact was a cluster of highly shared sequence variants.

It was with 60 Vbeta and 13 Jbeta primers that the PCR ran. TCRdb keeps only in-frame clones here, not all; method: immunoSEQ multiplex PCR. Among 95,000 to 110,000 clones, roughly 76% were seen once, and the ten largest hold 2% to 3%. Germline CDR1 reads LNHDA; CDR2 reads SQIVND (reference sequence). V dropped 3 bases and J dropped 1; count of bases not matched to a gene: 0. The CDR3 extends over 14 amino acids. In this sample, this clone turned up a few times. Its antigen is currently unknown. The chain combines TRBV19 with TRBJ2-5, with 9 bases that match TRBD2. This clonotype was sampled from a young man in good health and CMV-seronegative. The sequencing input was PBMCs. The CDR3 sequence is CASSMTSGQETQYF. The CDR3 DNA follows: TGTGCCAGTAGTATGACTAGCGGCCAAGAGACCCAGTACTTC.